Listed below are T cell receptor beta chains from one sample, sequenced in a study of shared clonotypes between healthy human individuals. Clones were sequenced by immunoSEQ multiplex PCR, and TCRdb holds only the in-frame ones, with some missing. The table has 550,000 to 800,000 clones, roughly 88% seen once. What was sequenced was memory CD8+ T cells from PBMCs. The receptors stem from a young man in good health. Some clones in this sample may be carry-over from other donors' samples. Both conserved end residues are part of each CDR3. The D gene is left open where the match is weak. Size is stated for part of the rows, as once, few or many counts, or as a class when the clone is expanded.

>TRBV5-1|-|-|TRBJ2-7|14
CASSPEGSPYEQYF
TGCGCCAGCAGCCCTGAGGGAAGCCCCTACGAGCAGTACTTC
>TRBV28|-|TRBD2|TRBJ2-1|15
CASSLAGGPVNEQFF
TGTGCCAGCAGTTTAGCGGGAGGGCCTGTCAATGAGCAGTTCTTC
>TRBV4-1|-|-|TRBJ1-4|15
CASSPRRTSDEKLFF
TGCGCCAGCAGCCCGAGGAGGACCTCTGATGAAAAACTGTTTTTT
>TRBV28|-|TRBD2|TRBJ2-7|17
CASRWTSGGGGVYEQYF
TGTGCCAGCAGATGGACTAGCGGAGGGGGTGGGGTCTACGAGCAGTACTTC
>TRBV27|-|TRBD2|TRBJ2-7|13
CASSWTSGSEQYF
TGTGCCAGCAGTTGGACTAGCGGGAGCGAGCAGTACTTC
>TRBV6-1|-|TRBD2|TRBJ2-3|14
CASSESLAGDTQYF
TGTGCCAGCAGTGAATCTCTAGCGGGGGATACGCAGTATTTT
>TRBV6-5|-|-|TRBJ2-5|13
CASSYSRMETQYF
TGTGCCAGCAGTTACAGCAGAATGGAGACCCAGTACTTC
>TRBV28|-|TRBD1|TRBJ2-5|17
CASSLSLATGGEETQYF
TGTGCCAGCAGTTTATCCCTAGCTACAGGGGGCGAGGAGACCCAGTACTTC
>TRBV10-2|-|-|TRBJ2-1|14
CASSGGGFHNEQFF
TGCGCCAGCAGTGGGGGAGGCTTCCACAATGAGCAGTTCTTC
>TRBV7-9|-|-|TRBJ1-3|17
CASSHRGLDPGGNTIYF
TGTGCCAGCAGTCACCGGGGGTTAGACCCTGGTGGAAACACCATATATTTT
>TRBV19|once|-|TRBJ2-1|12
CASSPGDYEQFF
TGTGCCAGTAGCCCAGGGGATTATGAGCAGTTCTTC
>TRBV19|-|-|TRBJ1-1|14
CASSIVPENTEAFF
TGTGCCAGTAGTATAGTTCCCGAGAACACTGAAGCTTTCTTT
>TRBV27|-|-|TRBJ1-2|13
CASSREGLGGYTF
TGTGCCAGCAGTAGGGAGGGCCTGGGTGGCTACACCTTC
>TRBV27|-|-|TRBJ2-5|13
CASSLTGEETQYF
TGTGCCAGCAGTTTAACGGGAGAAGAGACCCAGTACTTC
>TRBV6-4|-|-|TRBJ1-1|13
CASRAARNTEAFF
TGTGCCAGCAGGGCCGCCAGGAACACTGAAGCTTTCTTT
>TRBV4-3|-|-|TRBJ1-1|15
CASSPGTGADTEAFF
TGCGCCAGCAGCCCGGGGACGGGGGCTGACACTGAAGCTTTCTTT
>TRBV5-6|-|TRBD2|TRBJ2-2|16
CASSSGLAENTGELFF
TGTGCCAGCAGTTCGGGACTAGCGGAGAACACCGGGGAGCTGTTTTTT
>TRBV7-3|-|-|TRBJ2-3|15
CASSLTGASTDTQYF
TGTGCCAGCAGCTTAACAGGGGCTAGCACAGATACGCAGTATTTT
>TRBV6-1|many|TRBD2|TRBJ2-3|15
CASSGSGSGADTQYF
TGTGCCAGCAGTGGTAGCGGGAGCGGGGCAGATACGCAGTATTTT
>TRBV10-1|-|TRBD2|TRBJ2-1|14
CASSETSGYNEQFF
TGCGCCAGCAGTGAGACTAGCGGCTACAATGAGCAGTTCTTC
>TRBV10-2|-|-|TRBJ2-1|13
CASRGPSYNEQFF
TGCGCCAGCAGGGGACCCTCCTACAATGAGCAGTTCTTC
>TRBV28|-|-|TRBJ1-5|14
CASSSIYSNQPQHF
TGTGCCAGCAGTAGTATCTATAGCAATCAGCCCCAGCATTTT
>TRBV10-1|once|-|TRBJ1-2|13
CASSARTDDGYTF
TGCGCCAGCAGTGCCCGGACAGATGATGGCTACACCTTC
>TRBV2|-|TRBD1|TRBJ1-5|14
CAAWTGYSNQPQHF
TGTGCCGCATGGACAGGCTATAGCAATCAGCCCCAGCATTTT
>TRBV7-9|-|TRBD1|TRBJ1-1|17
CASSLFGQGVPNTEAFF
TGTGCCAGCAGCCTATTCGGACAGGGGGTCCCGAACACTGAAGCTTTCTTT